The 22 T cell receptor beta chains below come from one sample, sequenced in a study of cytomegalovirus exposure and HLA in healthy donors. PCR amplification relied on 60 Vbeta primers (plus 13 Jbeta primers). Sequenced by immunoSEQ multiplex PCR; TCRdb stores in-frame clones only, minus some. The sample includes 150,000 or so clones, about 80% of them seen just once. Material for sequencing was PBMCs. Receptor source: a woman aged 40 to 50 in good health and CMV-seronegative.

This chain links TRBV19 with TRBJ1-2, with 7 bases aligning to TRBD1. The CDR3 extends over 14 amino acids. Unmatched junction bases numbered 4, after V lost 2 bases and J lost 4 bases. CDR1 is LNHDA and CDR2 is SQIVND in the germline V gene (reference sequence). The CDR3 spells CASSISGQSYGYTF. The CDR3 coding sequence is TGTGCCAGTAGTATATCGGGACAGAGCTATGGCTACACCTTC.

V and J are TRBV10-3 and TRBJ2-7; 7 nucleotides agree with TRBD2. Germline CDR1 ENHRY, CDR2 SYGVKD. The V gene end was trimmed by 8 bases and the J gene end by 3 bases; junction bases not matched to a gene: 10. This CDR3 has 14 residues. The chain's CDR3 is CAIGGAGSDYEQYF. CDR3 sequence (DNA): TGTGCCATCGGGGGAGCGGGGTCCGACTACGAGCAGTACTTC.

This rearrangement joins TRBV11-3 to TRBJ2-6; tentatively, D is TRBD1 (5 bases). V gave up 1 base and J gave up 0 bases, with 7 bases separating them. Germline CDR1 and CDR2: SGHNT and YENEEA. This CDR3 is 16 amino acids long. The CDR3 spells CASSLGDSSGANVLTF. In DNA form, the CDR3 reads TGTGCCAGCAGCTTAGGTGACAGCTCTGGGGCCAACGTCCTGACTTTC.

This sequence joins TRBV9 and TRBJ2-1, with TRBD2 as a possible D gene (5 bases). Germline CDR1 and CDR2: SGDLS and YYNGEE. The CDR3 runs to 16 residues. Trimming took 3 bases from V and 0 from J, leaving 13 bases between them. As DNA, the CDR3 is TGTGCCAGCAGCGCACCGTCGGGATACTCCTACAATGAGCAGTTCTTC. It specifies CASSAPSGYSYNEQFF.

The chain links TRBV30 to TRBJ1-1; 7 bases fit TRBD1. The CDR3 runs 15 residues. Germline CDR1 GTSNPN, CDR2 SVGIG (reference sequence). Unmatched junction bases numbered 15, after V lost 7 bases and J lost 4 bases. DNA of the CDR3: TGTGCCTACCAACCGGGGGACAGTGTGGGCACTGAAGCTTTCTTT. Amino acid sequence: CAYQPGDSVGTEAFF.

The V call is TRBV19, the J call TRBJ2-5; TRBD2 matches 9 bases. The J segment lost 7 bases and the V segment lost 6 bases, leaving 9 bases of the junction unmatched. Germline V gives CDR1 LNHDA, CDR2 SQIVND (reference sequence). This CDR3 region has 14 residues. The CDR3 nucleotides read TGTGCCAGTAGGGGAAGCGGGAGGCTCCCGACCCAGTACTTC. Its protein is CASRGSGRLPTQYF.

The gene calls are TRBV7-6 and TRBJ1-2, with 10 nucleotides matching TRBD1. Germline V gives CDR1 SGHVS, CDR2 FNYEAQ. With 4 bases clipped from V and 8 bases from J, the junction kept 4 bases outside the gene matches. The CDR3 runs to 13 residues. The DNA for the CDR3 is TGTGCCAGCAGCTCGGGACAGGGGTTCGGCTACACCTTC. Translation: CASSSGQGFGYTF.

The chain carries TRBV5-1 and TRBJ2-5; 10 bases are a match to TRBD2. Germline V CDR1 and CDR2: SGHRS, YFSETQ. V trimming: 3 bases; J trimming: 5 bases; junction bases outside the gene matches: 10. The CDR3 is made up of 16 amino acids. CDR3 loop: CASSSRPSGSGETQYF. The CDR3 DNA sequence: TGCGCCAGCAGCTCCCGGCCTAGCGGGAGTGGGGAGACCCAGTACTTC.

The chain carries TRBV5-6 and TRBJ2-7; possibly TRBD1 for D (6 bases). Germline loops: CDR1 SGHDT, CDR2 YYEEEE. Trimming pared 4 bases from V and 3 bases from J, leaving 11 bases between. CDR3 length: 13 residues. CDR3 in DNA: TGTGCCAGCAGCGTCGGACAGAGCTACGAGCAGTACTTC. Amino acids: CASSVGQSYEQYF.

V usage is TRBV7-9 and J usage is TRBJ1-1; TRBD1 matches at 9 bases. With 3 bases clipped from V and 3 bases from J, the junction kept 11 bases outside the gene matches. The germline CDR1 and CDR2 sequences are SEHNR and FQNEAQ (reference sequence). The CDR3 is 17 amino acids. The CDR3 protein is CASSFGTGTILDTEAFF. In DNA, the CDR3 is TGTGCCAGCAGCTTCGGGACAGGGACTATTCTGGACACTGAAGCTTTCTTT.

This chain connects TRBV6-6 to TRBJ2-2; 11 nucleotides align to TRBD2. CDR3 length: 13 residues. CDR1 and CDR2 (germline): MNHNY, SVGAGI (reference sequence). V lost 10 bases to trimming and J lost 6 bases; unmatched junction nucleotides: 4. The CDR3 reads CATLLAGAGELFF. CDR3 bases: TGTGCCACCCTACTAGCGGGAGCCGGGGAGCTGTTTTTT.

This rearrangement joins TRBV30 to TRBJ2-2, with D unresolved. The length of the CDR3 is 13 residues. Per germline, CDR1 GTSNPN and CDR2 SVGIG (reference sequence). The germline V and J ends were trimmed by 3 bases and 6 bases, with 11 bases remaining between them. The DNA for the CDR3 is TGTGCCTGGAGCCTAAGCCGGGCCGGGGAGCTGTTTTTT. It specifies CAWSLSRAGELFF.

The V gene is TRBV5-4, the J gene TRBJ2-1; 8 bases are a match to TRBD2. V was clipped by 4 bases and J by 3 bases; unmatched bases: 12. The CDR3 is made up of 17 amino acids. The germline gives CDR1 SGHNT, CDR2 YYREEE (reference sequence). CDR3 sequence reads: CASSPGGGAGIYNEQFF. DNA of the CDR3: TGTGCCAGCAGCCCCGGGGGGGGAGCGGGGATCTACAATGAGCAGTTCTTC.

CDR3 DNA: TGCGCCAGCAGCCAAAGGGACAGAGAGGGGGAGCAGTACTTC. The encoded protein is CASSQRDREGEQYF. V usage is TRBV5-1 and J usage is TRBJ2-7; 7 positions agree with TRBD1. This CDR3 has 14 residues. The V gene end was trimmed by 4 bases and the J gene end by 7 bases; junction bases not matched to a gene: 11. The germline V gene has CDR1 SGHRS and CDR2 YFSETQ.

This clone was observed a few times. V and J are TRBV5-1 and TRBJ2-7; D gene unclear. This CDR3 contains 12 residues. V was trimmed by 4 bases and J by 4 bases, leaving 9 bases between them. CDR1 and CDR2 (germline): SGHRS, YFSETQ. CDR3: CASSGNGYEQYF. CDR3 sequence (DNA): TGCGCCAGCAGCGGAAACGGGTACGAGCAGTACTTC. The complete variable domain, with remaining parts taken from reference TRBV5-1 and TRBJ2-7, reads KAGVTQTPRYLIKTRGQQVTLSCSPISGHRSVSWYQQTPGQGLQFLFEYFSETQRNKGNFPGRFSGRQFSNSRSEMNVSTLELGDSALYLCASSGNGYEQYFGPGTRLTVT.

This rearrangement joins TRBV30 to TRBJ1-1; D not certain. Germline V lookup: CDR1 GTSNPN, CDR2 SVGIG (reference sequence). The V and J ends lost 2 bases and 8 bases respectively, with 12 bases between them. This CDR3 spans 12 amino acids. The CDR3 DNA reads as TGTGCCTGGAGTCTCGGGGAACCAGAAGCTTTCTTT. It yields the protein CAWSLGEPEAFF.

J is TRBJ2-5 and V is TRBV7-6, with TRBD2 identical over 7 bases. The J segment lost 2 bases and the V segment lost 6 bases, leaving 3 bases of the junction unmatched. There are 13 residues in the CDR3. Per germline, CDR1 SGHVS and CDR2 FNYEAQ. The CDR3 loop reads CASSPGGQETQYF. The CDR3, as DNA: TGTGCCAGCAGTCCGGGAGGTCAAGAGACCCAGTACTTC.

The chain uses TRBV9 and TRBJ2-5; D ambiguous. This CDR3 spans 13 amino acids. With 10 bases removed from V and 5 bases from J, the gap between germline ends came to 18 bases. Germline CDR1 SGDLS, CDR2 YYNGEE. The CDR3 here is CASSFREDETQYF. CDR3 in DNA: TGTGCCTCCTCCTTCCGAGAGGATGAGACCCAGTACTTC.

The chain is built from TRBV19 and TRBJ1-5; TRBD1 might be the D (5 bases). The CDR3 runs 14 residues. Deletions cut 4 bases from V and 4 bases from J, with 11 bases between. The germline V gene has CDR1 LNHDA and CDR2 SQIVND (reference sequence). CDR3: CASSTGQGNQPQHF. CDR3 coding DNA: TGTGCCAGTAGTACCGGACAAGGGAATCAGCCCCAGCATTTT. Based on the CDR3 plus reference TRBV19 and TRBJ1-5, the full variable domain is DGGITQSPKYLFRKEGQNVTLSCEQNLNHDAMYWYRQDPGQGLRLIYYSQIVNDFQKGDIAEGYSVSREKKESFPLTVTSAQKNPTAFYLCASSTGQGNQPQHFGDGTRLSIL.

V and J are TRBV2 and TRBJ1-5; D might be TRBD1 (5 bases). This CDR3 region has 14 residues. Germline values: CDR1 SNHLY, CDR2 FYNNEI. V dropped 4 bases and J dropped 4 bases, with 11 bases sitting between them. DNA for the CDR3: TGTGCCAGCAGTGTAGGCGGGGCAAATCAGCCCCAGCATTTT. As protein: CASSVGGANQPQHF.

The DNA for the CDR3 is TGTGCCTGGAGTGGGATGGGACAGGGGGGGTACAATGAGCAGTTCTTC. Its translation: CAWSGMGQGGYNEQFF. The chain employs TRBV30 and TRBJ2-1; TRBD1 agrees at 11 bases. The CDR3 length is 16 residues. Germline CDR1 reads GTSNPN; CDR2 reads SVGIG (reference sequence). J gave up 4 bases and V 1 base, and 6 bases lay outside the gene matches. The full variable domain, in which reference TRBV30 and TRBJ2-1 provide the parts outside the CDR3, is SQTIHQWPATLVQPVGSPLSLECTVEGTSNPNLYWYRQAAGRGLQLLFYSVGIGQISSEVPQNLSASRPQDRQFILSSKKLLLSDSGFYLCAWSGMGQGGYNEQFFGPGTRLTVL.

This chain uses TRBV2 with TRBJ2-7, with a weak D call TRBD2 (6 bases). The CDR3 covers 13 residues. Germline V gene lookup returns CDR1 SNHLY and CDR2 FYNNEI. V lost 7 bases and J 7 bases, leaving 17 bases between the germline ends. The CDR3 protein is CASNYRDSEEQYF. CDR3 in DNA: TGTGCCAGCAATTACCGGGACTCGGAAGAGCAGTACTTC.